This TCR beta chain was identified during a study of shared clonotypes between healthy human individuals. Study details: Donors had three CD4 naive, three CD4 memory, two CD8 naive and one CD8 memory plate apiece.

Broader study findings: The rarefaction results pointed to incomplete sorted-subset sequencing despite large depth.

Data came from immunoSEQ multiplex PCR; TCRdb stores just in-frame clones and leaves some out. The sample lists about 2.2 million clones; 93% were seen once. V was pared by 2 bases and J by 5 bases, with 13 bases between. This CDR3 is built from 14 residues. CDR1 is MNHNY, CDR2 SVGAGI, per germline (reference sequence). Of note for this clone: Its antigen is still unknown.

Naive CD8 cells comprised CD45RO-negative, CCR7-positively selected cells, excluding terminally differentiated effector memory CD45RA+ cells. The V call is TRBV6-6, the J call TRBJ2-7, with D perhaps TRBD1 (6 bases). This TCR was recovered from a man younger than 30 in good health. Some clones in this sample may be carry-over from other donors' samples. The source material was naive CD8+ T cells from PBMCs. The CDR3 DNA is TGTGCCAGCAGTTACAAGCAGGGGACCCACGAGCAGTACTTC. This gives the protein CASSYKQGTHEQYF.